This TCR beta chain was sequenced for a study of blood T cell repertoires in COVID-19. Sequenced by immunoSEQ multiplex PCR; TCRdb stores in-frame clones only, minus some. The sample records about 270,000 clones, about nine tenths being singletons. Sequenced sample: PBMCs or T cells enriched from blood (not recorded which). The receptor was isolated from a woman younger than 30 who had recovered from COVID-19.

In nucleotides, the CDR3 is TGTGCCAGCAGTTTACGGCGGGAGGGCCTCTACGAGCAGTACTTC. Protein product: CASSLRREGLYEQYF. This chain uses TRBV28 with TRBJ2-7, with TRBD2 identical over 9 bases. Trimming took 2 bases from V and 3 from J; bases not matched to a gene: 5. The CDR3 has 15 residues. From germline, CDR1 is MDHEN and CDR2 SYDVKM.